What follows describes a single T cell receptor beta chain. Its antigen remains unidentified. The germline V and J ends were trimmed by 8 bases and 3 bases, with 13 bases remaining between them. The CDR3 spans 14 residues. The V gene's germline CDR1 is MDHEN and CDR2 SYDVKM. The entry originates in a study of immune evolution from preneoplasia to lung adenocarcinoma. Repertoires were generated with immunoSEQ multiplex PCR, while TCRdb's copy carries only in-frame clones and drops some. This table has about 9,600 clones, around 78% appearing once. Study findings and constraints: Normal lung had highest clonality; later lesions appeared denser, more diverse. T cell clonality was higher in KRAS-mutant than EGFR-mutant or wild-type nodules.

Resections took place in Japan or China from 2014 to 2017. Histologic diagnosis was independently verified by two lung pathologists. The sequence came from a person between 65 and 79 years old with lung adenocarcinoma. The chain links TRBV28 to TRBJ1-4; no reliable D call. The sequencing input was FFPE minimally invasive lung adenocarcinoma tissue. The chain's CDR3 is CASEGGIANEKLFF. CDR3 DNA: TGTGCCAGCGAGGGAGGGATTGCTAATGAAAAACTGTTTTTT.